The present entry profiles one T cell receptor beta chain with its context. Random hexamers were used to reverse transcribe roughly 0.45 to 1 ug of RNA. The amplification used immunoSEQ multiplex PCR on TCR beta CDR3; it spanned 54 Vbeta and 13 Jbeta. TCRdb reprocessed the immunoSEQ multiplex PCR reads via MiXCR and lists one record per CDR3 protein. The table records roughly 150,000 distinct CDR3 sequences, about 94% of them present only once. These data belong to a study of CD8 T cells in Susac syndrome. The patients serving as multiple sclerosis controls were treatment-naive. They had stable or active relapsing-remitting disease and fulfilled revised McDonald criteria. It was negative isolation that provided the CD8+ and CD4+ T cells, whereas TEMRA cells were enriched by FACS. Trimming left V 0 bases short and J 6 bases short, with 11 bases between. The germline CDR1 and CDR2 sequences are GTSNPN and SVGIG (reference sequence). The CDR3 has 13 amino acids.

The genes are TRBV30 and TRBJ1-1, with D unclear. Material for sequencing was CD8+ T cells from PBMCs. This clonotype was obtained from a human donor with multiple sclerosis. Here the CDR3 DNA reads TGTGCCTGGAGTGTCCCAGGCCGCCCTGAAGCTTTCTTT. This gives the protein CAWSVPGRPEAFF.